This entry features one TCR beta chain sequence. Antigen: not known. This sample is part of a study of T cell responses to AZD1222 COVID-19 vaccine. About the study: Both about-4-week and about-12-week second-dose recipients were combined. Study-wide findings and caveats: Repertoire sampling happened only post peak T cell response. Two doses of AZD1222 preceded a rise in Spike-specific TCR breadth and depth. Just a handful of AZD1222 recipients tested seropositive at baseline.

In germline, CDR1 is LNHDA, CDR2 SQIVND (reference sequence). This CDR3 region has 17 residues. The trim removed 6 bases at V and 6 bases at J, leaving 17 bases unmatched. Measured with immunoSEQ multiplex PCR; TCRdb has only the in-frame clones, and not every one. The sample records 150,000 to 200,000 clones, more than 80% being singletons. The material sequenced was peripheral blood, taken on day 0 of AZD1222 vaccination. The sequence derives from an adult in good health. This chain links TRBV19 with TRBJ2-1; 7 bases match TRBD1. DNA for the CDR3: TGTGCCAGTAGGCGTGGCCCTACAGGGGCCCTTATCAATGAGCAGTTCTTC. Protein sequence: CASRRGPTGALINEQFF.